The clone carrying this T cell receptor beta chain was recorded many times. The sample comes from a study of blood T cell repertoires in COVID-19. Study summary: Researchers got acute and convalescent COVID-19 samples from the United States, Italy and Spain. From T cells, B-cell-depleted T cells, or PBMCs came the material, which was cDNA or gDNA.

Germline loops: CDR1 SGHNT, CDR2 YENEEA. V trimming: 6 bases; J trimming: 9 bases; junction bases outside the gene matches: 8. CDR3 length: 15 amino acids. As originally analysed: From reference gene primer amplification, estimates of nucleated cell counts were derived. Sequencing was performed with immunoSEQ multiplex PCR; in TCRdb, only in-frame clones are kept and a portion is missing. V and J calls and clone size are those listed in that table; D and trimming were worked out from the DNA. This sample has over 150,000 clones, with about 90% found just once. The sample was peripheral blood. The chain joins TRBV11-3 to TRBJ1-6; 10 nucleotides align to TRBD1. The receptor comes from a man aged 50-59 years with acute or convalescent COVID-19. CDR3 nucleotides: TGTGCCAGCAGTTCAGGACAGGGGGAAGTTTCACCCCTCCACTTT. Amino acids: CASSSGQGEVSPLHF.